Below are 20 T cell receptor beta chains sequenced from a single sample in a study of early T cells in non-severe SARS-CoV-2 infection. TCRdb re-analysed the 5' RACE reads in MiXCR, keeping a single row per CDR3 protein. Found here are 70,000 to 85,000 distinct CDR3 sequences, about 5% of them singletons; the top ten hold roughly 7.3%. Here the sequenced sample was whole blood, taken at baseline. Source of these receptors: an adult who was a healthcare worker with PCR-confirmed SARS-CoV-2 infection or an uninfected control (not recorded which).

This clonotype has at least ten counts. The rearrangement joins TRBV7-6 to TRBJ2-5; a weak D match, TRBD1 (6 bases). CDR1 and CDR2 from the germline V gene are SGHVS and FNYEAQ. V was cut by 5 bases and J by 0 bases, with 19 bases left in between. The length of the CDR3 is 17 residues. The CDR3 loop is CASSVRGPALYQETQYF. DNA of the CDR3: TGTGCCAGCAGCGTCAGGGGTCCTGCCTTGTACCAAGAGACCCAGTACTTC.

The V gene is TRBV27, the J gene TRBJ2-7; D is unresolved. With 3 bases removed from V and 5 bases from J, the gap between germline ends came to 11 bases. From germline, CDR1 is MNHEY and CDR2 SMNVEV (reference sequence). This CDR3 comprises 13 residues. The CDR3 loop reads CASSLGFTNEQYF. The CDR3 bases are TGTGCCAGCAGTTTGGGCTTCACTAACGAGCAGTACTTC.

This clonotype came up many times. The J gene is TRBJ1-5, the V gene TRBV12-3 or TRBV12-4; the D is unclear. The CDR3 spans 13 residues. V was trimmed by 7 bases and J by 3 bases, leaving 10 bases between them. The CDR3: CASKPAYNQPQHF. CDR3 nucleotides: TGTGCCAGCAAGCCAGCCTACAATCAGCCCCAGCATTTT.

This clonotype was counted at least ten times. The rearrangement links TRBV5-1 to TRBJ2-5; 8 positions match TRBD1. V trimming: 1 base; J trimming: 3 bases; junction bases outside the gene matches: 5. This CDR3 is 15 amino acids long. Per germline, CDR1 SGHRS and CDR2 YFSETQ. CDR3 residues: CASSLLAGGKETQYF. The DNA of the CDR3 is TGCGCCAGCAGCTTGTTGGCAGGGGGCAAAGAGACCCAGTACTTC.

This clonotype was observed a handful of times. The chain couples TRBV3-1 to TRBJ2-7; D unclear. Trimming left V 0 bases short and J 4 bases short, with 13 bases between. The germline V gene encodes CDR1 LGHDT and CDR2 YNNKEL (reference sequence). The CDR3 extends over 15 amino acids. CDR3 sequence: CASSQDRLPFYEQYF. The CDR3 DNA follows: TGTGCCAGCAGCCAAGATCGACTTCCCTTTTACGAGCAGTACTTC.

The table lists this clonotype with many counts. The chain links TRBV24-1 to TRBJ2-3, with a possible D match to TRBD1 (6 bases). Germline CDR1 reads KGHDR; CDR2 reads SFDVKD. Trimming took 2 bases from V and 5 from J, leaving 10 bases between them. There are 14 residues in the CDR3. The CDR3 region has the DNA TGTGCCACCAGTGATTCAGGGGCAGGAGATACGCAGTATTTT. This gives the protein CATSDSGAGDTQYF.

This clonotype was counted many times. The chain recombines TRBV19 with TRBJ1-2, with D maybe TRBD1 (5 bases). The germline V gene has CDR1 LNHDA and CDR2 SQIVND (reference sequence). V was shortened by 3 bases and J by 2 bases, with 22 bases between the two germline ends. The CDR3 is 18 amino acids. The CDR3 protein is CASSIWALTVGANYGYTF. Written as DNA, the CDR3 is TGTGCCAGTAGTATTTGGGCGCTGACAGTTGGGGCGAACTATGGCTACACCTTC. Drawing the rest from reference TRBV19 and TRBJ1-2, the complete variable domain is DGGITQSPKYLFRKEGQNVTLSCEQNLNHDAMYWYRQDPGQGLRLIYYSQIVNDFQKGDIAEGYSVSREKKESFPLTVTSAQKNPTAFYLCASSIWALTVGANYGYTFGSGTRLTVV.

This clonotype was seen only a few times. This chain links TRBV28 with TRBJ1-5; D may be TRBD1 (6 bases). This CDR3 contains 16 residues. The germline CDR1 and CDR2 sequences are MDHEN and SYDVKM. Trimming took 6 bases from V and 2 from J, leaving 17 bases between them. The CDR3: CASSPRGGAGNQPQHF. The CDR3 nucleotides read TGTGCCAGCAGCCCTAGGGGGGGCGCTGGCAATCAGCCCCAGCATTTT.

Many counts were recorded for this clonotype. This chain links TRBV6-1 with TRBJ2-3, with 7 nucleotides matching TRBD2. The CDR3 has 17 residues. Germline V gives CDR1 MNHNS, CDR2 SASEGT. V trimming: 4 bases; J trimming: 2 bases; junction bases outside the gene matches: 12. The CDR3 loop reads CASSAPAKAGDTDTQYF. In nucleotides, the CDR3 is TGTGCCAGCAGTGCACCCGCCAAGGCGGGGGACACAGATACGCAGTATTTT.

This clonotype was recorded many times. The genes are TRBV14 and TRBJ2-1; TRBD2 matches 11 bases. The J segment lost 4 bases and the V segment lost 3 bases, leaving 8 bases of the junction unmatched. The CDR3 has 17 residues. Germline CDR1 and CDR2: SGHDN and FVKESK. CDR3 in DNA: TGTGCCAGCAGCCAGGGGACTAGCGGAGTGGGTTACAATGAGCAGTTCTTC. Protein sequence: CASSQGTSGVGYNEQFF.

At least ten counts were recorded for this clonotype. J is TRBJ2-5 and V is TRBV23-1; the match to TRBD2 covers 8 bases. TRBV23-1 carries the ORF label, with uncertain function. The V gene end was trimmed by 6 bases and the J gene end by 1 base; junction bases not matched to a gene: 4. The CDR3 has 14 amino acids. The CDR3 reads CASRKRGLQETQYF. The CDR3 nucleotides read TGCGCCAGCAGAAAGCGGGGGCTCCAAGAGACCCAGTACTTC.

In DNA, the CDR3 is TGTGCCAGGGGGGGACCGTATCGAGAGACCCAGTACTTC. Residues: CARGGPYRETQYF. The V gene is TRBV2, the J gene TRBJ2-5; TRBD2 is a possible D gene (6 bases). The CDR3 has 13 amino acids. Germline V gene lookup returns CDR1 SNHLY and CDR2 FYNNEI. V lost 9 bases and J 4 bases, leaving 15 bases between the germline ends.

V usage is TRBV7-9 and J usage is TRBJ2-3, with no clear D. Deletions cut 1 base from V and 2 bases from J, with 13 bases between. The length of the CDR3 is 16 residues. The germline gives CDR1 SEHNR, CDR2 FQNEAQ (reference sequence). The CDR3 bases are TGTGCCAGCAGCTTAGGGGGTAGGATTTCCACAGATACGCAGTATTTT. Translating gives CASSLGGRISTDTQYF.

This clonotype came up many times. The chain employs TRBV18 and TRBJ2-6; 14 bases agree with TRBD2. V lost 8 bases and J lost 3; bases outside the gene matches: 9. The CDR3 totals 18 residues. The germline V gene has CDR1 KGHSH and CDR2 LQKENI. Here the CDR3 reads CASTGTSGRTGGANVLTF. The CDR3, as DNA: TGTGCCAGCACCGGGACTAGCGGGAGAACGGGTGGGGCCAACGTCCTGACTTTC.

This clonotype was recorded a few times. The chain carries TRBV7-8 and TRBJ2-1, with 14 bases that match TRBD2. Germline-derived CDR1 and CDR2 are SGHVS and FQNEAQ. The CDR3 spans 20 residues. J lost 4 bases, V lost 5 bases, and 16 bases had no gene match. The CDR3 region has the DNA TGTGCCAGCAGCCCCAATTCCGGGACTAGCGGGAGTATAGGGTACAATGAGCAGTTCTTC. It specifies CASSPNSGTSGSIGYNEQFF.

This clonotype occurred many times. The chain recombines TRBV11-2 with TRBJ1-1, with D maybe TRBD1 (5 bases). CDR1 is SGHAT, CDR2 FQNNGV, per germline. The CDR3 totals 13 residues. V dropped 0 bases and J dropped 8 bases, with 10 bases sitting between them. The CDR3 here is CASSLDPGTEAFF. The CDR3, as DNA: TGTGCCAGCAGCTTAGACCCTGGGACCGAAGCTTTCTTT.

This clonotype has a count of ten or more. The V and J genes are TRBV10-2 and TRBJ2-1, with 11 bases aligning to TRBD2. V gave up 8 bases and J gave up 8 bases; unmatched junction bases: 5. The CDR3 loop spans 13 amino acids. Looked up from germline, CDR1 is WSHSY and CDR2 is SAAADI. The DNA of the CDR3 is TGCGCCAGCGAGGGACTAGCGGCCCATGAGCAGTTCTTC. As protein: CASEGLAAHEQFF.

This clonotype showed up many times. This rearrangement joins TRBV7-8 to TRBJ2-1; D not certain. This CDR3 is 14 amino acids long. Germline lookup yields CDR1 SGHVS and CDR2 FQNEAQ. Trimming removed 7 bases at V and 0 bases at J, with 10 bases between. The DNA of the CDR3 is TGTGCCAGCACCGCGGAGAGCTCCTACAATGAGCAGTTCTTC. Residues: CASTAESSYNEQFF.

The gene calls are TRBV7-3 and TRBJ2-5; D is perhaps TRBD1 (7 bases). This CDR3 is 14 amino acids long. The V end was cut by 2 bases, the J end by 5 bases, with 12 bases between. Germline values: CDR1 SGHTA, CDR2 FQGTGA. The CDR3 DNA follows: TGTGCCAGCAGCTTACAGGGGGAGGCGGAGACCCAGTACTTC. As protein: CASSLQGEAETQYF.

This clonotype was seen ten or more times. The rearrangement joins TRBV11-2 to TRBJ2-7; 12 nucleotides match TRBD2. CDR1 is SGHAT, CDR2 FQNNGV, per germline. CDR3 length: 16 amino acids. With 4 bases clipped from V and 13 bases from J, the junction kept 17 bases outside the gene matches. The CDR3 DNA is TGTGCCAGCAGCTCCTTCCCCAGACTAGCGGGAGCCCCGGCTTACTTC. Translation: CASSSFPRLAGAPAYF. The complete variable domain, with remaining parts taken from reference TRBV11-2 and TRBJ2-7, reads EAGVAQSPRYKIIEKRQSVAFWCNPISGHATLYWYQQILGQGPKLLIQFQNNGVVDDSQLPKDRFSAERLKGVDSTLKIQPAKLEDSAVYLCASSSFPRLAGAPAYFGPGTRLTVT.